These T cell receptor beta chains were read from a single sample in a study of T cell changes during pregnancy in multiple sclerosis. Assay used: immunoSEQ multiplex PCR; TCRdb lists only in-frame clones, some missing. This sample has approximately 80,000 clones; 91% occur once, and the top ten carry around 3.3%. This material consisted of PBMCs, taken in the first trimester of pregnancy. These receptors all stem from a female donor in good health, serving as a control in a pregnancy study. Some clones in this sample may be carry-over from other donors' samples. The CDR3 runs from the conserved cysteine through the conserved F or W. A D gene is named only where the DNA matches it firmly. A row's size may be missing; if present it is once, few, many or a size class.

size: -; V: TRBV11-2; J: TRBJ2-3; D: TRBD2; CDR3: CASSSRLAGPTDTQYF; DNA: TGTGCCAGCAGTTCCCGATTAGCGGGACCCACAGATACGCAGTATTTT
size: -; V: TRBV6-1; J: TRBJ2-7; D: -; CDR3: CASSQYTGLSYEQYF; DNA: TGTGCCAGCAGCCAGTACACAGGCCTCTCCTACGAGCAGTACTTC
size: -; V: TRBV7-9; J: TRBJ2-1; D: -; CDR3: CASSFEWTVYNEQFF; DNA: TGTGCCAGCAGCTTTGAATGGACAGTGTACAATGAGCAGTTCTTC
size: -; V: TRBV5-1; J: TRBJ2-1; D: TRBD2; CDR3: CASSLAGGPDNEQFF; DNA: TGCGCCAGCAGCTTAGCGGGGGGGCCAGACAATGAGCAGTTCTTC
size: -; V: TRBV5-6; J: TRBJ2-3; D: TRBD2; CDR3: CASSLLLAESTDTQYF; DNA: TGTGCCAGCAGCTTGCTTCTAGCGGAAAGCACAGATACGCAGTATTTT
size: -; V: TRBV4-1; J: TRBJ2-7; D: TRBD1; CDR3: CASSPRDRGTYEQYF; DNA: TGCGCCAGCAGCCCCCGGGACAGGGGGACCTACGAGCAGTACTTC
size: few; V: TRBV4-1; J: TRBJ1-1; D: TRBD1; CDR3: CASRLDQGVLNTEAFF; DNA: TGCGCCAGCCGATTAGATCAGGGGGTTTTGAACACTGAAGCTTTCTTT
size: -; V: TRBV27; J: TRBJ2-7; D: TRBD1; CDR3: CASSLSPGTGRYEQYF; DNA: TGTGCCAGCAGTTTATCGCCAGGGACAGGGAGGTACGAGCAGTACTTC
size: -; V: TRBV27; J: TRBJ1-2; D: -; CDR3: CASSLRGQDGYTF; DNA: TGTGCCAGCAGTTTAAGGGGACAAGATGGCTACACCTTC
size: -; V: TRBV7-2; J: TRBJ2-1; D: TRBD2; CDR3: CASSPRGAGGPRNEQFF; DNA: TGTGCCAGCAGCCCGAGGGGGGCGGGAGGGCCCCGAAATGAGCAGTTCTTC
size: -; V: TRBV21-1; J: TRBJ1-5; D: -; CDR3: CASSKDRKTGAPYSNQPQHF; DNA: TGTGCCAGCAGCAAAGATCGGAAGACAGGCGCACCTTATAGCAATCAGCCCCAGCATTTT
size: -; V: TRBV19; J: TRBJ1-5; D: -; CDR3: CASSPLNQPQHF; DNA: TGTGCCAGTAGTCCTTTAAATCAGCCCCAGCATTTT
size: -; V: TRBV6-1; J: TRBJ1-4; D: TRBD1; CDR3: CASSDRWGQGATNEKLFF; DNA: TGTGCCAGCAGTGACCGATGGGGACAGGGGGCAACTAATGAAAAACTGTTTTTT
size: -; V: TRBV28; J: TRBJ1-1; D: TRBD1; CDR3: CASSDRVWTEAFF; DNA: TGTGCCAGCAGTGACAGGGTTTGGACTGAAGCTTTCTTT
size: -; V: TRBV7-2; J: TRBJ1-6; D: TRBD1; CDR3: CASSPGQGRSYNSPLHF; DNA: TGTGCCAGCAGCCCTGGACAGGGACGGTCCTATAATTCACCCCTCCACTTT
size: -; V: TRBV27; J: TRBJ1-4; D: TRBD1; CDR3: CASTNRTGTNEKLFF; DNA: TGTGCCAGCACCAACAGGACAGGTACTAATGAAAAACTGTTTTTT
size: once; V: TRBV13; J: TRBJ2-1; D: TRBD2; CDR3: CASSLGLAGGVREQFF; DNA: TGTGCCAGCAGCTTAGGATTAGCGGGAGGAGTGAGGGAGCAGTTCTTC
size: -; V: TRBV5-1; J: TRBJ2-3; D: -; CDR3: CASSFVQGKDTQYF; DNA: TGCGCCAGCAGCTTTGTCCAGGGAAAAGATACGCAGTATTTT
size: -; V: TRBV9; J: TRBJ2-7; D: -; CDR3: CASSVEGREPYEQYF; DNA: TGTGCCAGCAGCGTAGAAGGTCGGGAGCCCTACGAGCAGTACTTC
size: -; V: TRBV29-1; J: TRBJ1-2; D: TRBD1; CDR3: CSVNRGRLYGYTF; DNA: TGCAGCGTTAACAGGGGCCGATTGTATGGCTACACCTTC
size: once; V: TRBV5-1; J: TRBJ2-5; D: -; CDR3: CASSPTGSGETQYF; DNA: TGCGCCAGCAGCCCCACAGGGAGTGGAGAGACCCAGTACTTC
size: -; V: TRBV18; J: TRBJ2-7; D: TRBD1; CDR3: CASSPSGQSYEQYF; DNA: TGTGCCAGCTCACCCTCGGGACAGAGCTACGAGCAGTACTTC
size: few; V: TRBV7-3; J: TRBJ2-3; D: -; CDR3: CASSSGTDTQYF; DNA: TGTGCCAGCAGCTCCGGGACAGATACGCAGTATTTT
size: -; V: TRBV13; J: TRBJ2-3; D: -; CDR3: CASSLGILENTDTQYF; DNA: TGTGCCAGCAGCTTAGGAATTTTGGAGAACACAGATACGCAGTATTTT
size: -; V: TRBV2; J: TRBJ2-4; D: TRBD2; CDR3: CASSELGGGERYF; DNA: TGTGCCAGCAGTGAACTGGGGGGGGGAGAAAGGTACTTC
size: -; V: TRBV27; J: TRBJ1-2; D: -; CDR3: CASSSPLRRVYGYTF; DNA: TGTGCCAGCAGTTCCCCCCTTAGGAGAGTCTATGGCTACACCTTC
size: -; V: TRBV11-2; J: TRBJ2-1; D: TRBD2; CDR3: CASKRGFQPRGEQFF; DNA: TGTGCCAGCAAGCGGGGCTTCCAACCTCGGGGTGAGCAGTTCTTC
size: -; V: TRBV5-1; J: TRBJ2-4; D: TRBD2; CDR3: CASSLDREGGIQYF; DNA: TGCGCCAGCAGCTTGGACCGGGAGGGGGGCATTCAGTACTTC
size: few; V: TRBV7-9; J: TRBJ1-2; D: -; CDR3: CASSPSTGVYGYTF; DNA: TGTGCCAGCAGCCCCTCGACAGGAGTCTATGGCTACACCTTC
size: -; V: TRBV19; J: TRBJ2-7; D: TRBD1; CDR3: CASSRDRGAVREQYF; DNA: TGTGCCAGTAGCCGGGACAGGGGCGCGGTGCGCGAGCAGTACTTC
size: -; V: TRBV5-1; J: TRBJ2-2; D: -; CDR3: CASSLKEVTGITGELFF; DNA: TGCGCCAGCAGCTTGAAGGAGGTAACAGGGATCACCGGGGAGCTGTTTTTT
size: -; V: TRBV28; J: TRBJ1-4; D: -; CDR3: CASSASQAVNEKLFF; DNA: TGTGCCAGCAGTGCTTCACAGGCCGTTAATGAAAAACTGTTTTTT
size: -; V: TRBV27; J: TRBJ2-7; D: -; CDR3: CASSLGAGRAYEQYF; DNA: TGTGCCAGCAGTTTAGGGGCGGGGCGAGCCTACGAGCAGTACTTC
size: -; V: TRBV6-5; J: TRBJ1-2; D: -; CDR3: CASSYSLGGGGYTF; DNA: TGTGCCAGCAGTTACTCGTTGGGGGGGGGTGGCTACACCTTC
size: -; V: TRBV5-8; J: TRBJ1-5; D: TRBD1; CDR3: CTTLKGANQPQHF; DNA: TGCACCACCCTCAAGGGGGCGAATCAGCCCCAGCATTTT